This TCR beta chain is from a study of blood T cell repertoires in COVID-19. CDR3 size: 12 residues. CDR1 and CDR2 (germline): SGDLS, YYNGEE. Trimming removed 5 bases from V and 8 bases from J, with 13 bases in between. This clone has just a few counts. Participants' own reports of clinical history determined their cohort assignment. Clones were sequenced by immunoSEQ multiplex PCR, and TCRdb holds only the in-frame ones, with some missing. The repertoire holds about 180,000 clones, with about four fifths as singletons. The chain couples TRBV9 to TRBJ1-2; no definite D call. The TCR sequence derives from a man between 60 and 75 years old who had recovered from COVID-19. Sequencing was done on a sample of PBMCs or T cells enriched from blood (not recorded which). The CDR3 region is CASRYNGSGYTF. The CDR3 DNA reads as TGTGCCAGCAGATACAACGGGTCCGGCTACACCTTC.